This T cell receptor (beta chain) originates from a study of response to subunit inactivated influenza vaccine. The V gene's germline CDR1 is DFQATT and CDR2 SNEGSKA (reference sequence). CDR3 length: 15 amino acids. The J segment lost 5 bases and the V segment lost 0 bases, leaving 6 bases of the junction unmatched. A single record per CDR3 protein comes from TCRdb applying MiXCR to the RT-PCR reads. The data hold over 650,000 distinct CDR3 sequences, with about a fifth observed a single time. Study conclusions and caveats: Only a handful of new T cells, the authors suggested, are recruited with each seasonal influenza vaccination.

As concerns this clonotype: Its antigen remains unknown.

Here the sequenced sample was PBMCs from blood, taken about 5 days after vaccination. The TCR was taken from a man aged 45-65 years who received an inactivated influenza vaccine. The V and J genes are TRBV20-1 and TRBJ2-1, with 8 bases aligning to TRBD2. For the CDR3, the DNA is TGCAGTGCTAGAGATCCCCCGGGAGGGCACAATGAGCAGTTCTTC. Amino acid sequence: CSARDPPGGHNEQFF.